A single sample gave rise to the 26 T cell receptor beta chains below, sequenced in a study of OX40 agonist ivuxolimab in advanced cancers. Receptors were amplified or captured by the immunoSEQ multiplex PCR assay. TCRdb re-hosts the immuneACCESS table, in-frame sequences only. Its copies lack some clones; in the studies checked, an unresolved V gene accounts for under half of them, and the cause for the rest is not known. The table for this sample lists some 86,000 clones; about 95% of them were counted only once. The ten most abundant clones make up 9.6% of the sample. The specimen was CD4+ or CD8+ T cells sorted from blood, collected in a trial of the OX40 agonist ivuxolimab. The receptors were gathered from an adult with an advanced solid tumor such as melanoma, head and neck, liver or kidney cancer.

The genes are TRBV5-6 and TRBJ1-5; possibly TRBD1 for D (6 bases). The germline V gene encodes CDR1 SGHDT and CDR2 YYEEEE. Trimming removed 4 bases at V and 14 bases at J, with 16 bases between. The CDR3 has 12 amino acids. The CDR3 DNA reads as TGTGCCAGCAGCCATGATGGGACATCGGAGCATTTT. Its protein is CASSHDGTSEHF.

The V gene is TRBV5-1, the J gene TRBJ2-5; 7 positions match TRBD2. CDR1 SGHRS and CDR2 YFSETQ come from the germline V gene. V shed 0 bases and J 2 bases; nucleotides not matched to a gene: 10. The CDR3 consists of 17 residues. The DNA of the CDR3 is TGCGCCAGCAGCTTGGCCGGGACTACCGCGCGACAAGAGACCCAGTACTTC. Translated, it gives CASSLAGTTARQETQYF.

The V call is TRBV21-1, the J call TRBJ2-7; no DNA check was done on the table's D call, TRBD2. TRBV21-1 is a recognized pseudogene. This CDR3 region has 14 residues. The CDR3 loop is CASSTRLASYEQYF. The DNA of the CDR3 is TGTGCCAGCAGCACGCGCCTAGCCTCCTACGAGCAGTACTTC.

This chain uses TRBV5-1 with TRBJ2-7; a possible D gene is TRBD1 (5 bases). The CDR3 covers 14 residues. The V and J ends lost 4 bases and 0 bases respectively, with 11 bases between them. Germline values: CDR1 SGHRS, CDR2 YFSETQ. CDR3 nucleotides: TGCGCCAGCAGCGGGCAGGGAAGCTCCTACGAGCAGTACTTC. Amino acids: CASSGQGSSYEQYF.

The chain recombines TRBV9 with TRBJ2-3; a weak D match, TRBD2 (5 bases). CDR1 SGDLS and CDR2 YYNGEE come from the germline V gene. Trimming removed 6 bases from V and 0 bases from J, with 8 bases in between. The CDR3 runs 13 residues. The CDR3 reads CASTRVSTDTQYF. CDR3 nucleotide sequence: TGTGCCAGCACGCGGGTTAGCACAGATACGCAGTATTTT.

This chain links TRBV7-9 with TRBJ2-2; the D is unclear. V lost 7 bases and J 6 bases, leaving 12 bases between the germline ends. CDR1 SEHNR and CDR2 FQNEAQ come from the germline V gene (reference sequence). The CDR3 spans 13 residues. Written as DNA, the CDR3 is TGTGCCAGCACCCGTGTGAATGCCGGGGAGCTGTTTTTT. It codes for CASTRVNAGELFF.

V usage is TRBV28 and J usage is TRBJ2-2, with TRBD1 identical over 8 bases. Germline V gene data show CDR1 as MDHEN and CDR2 as SYDVKM. This CDR3 is built from 16 residues. V dropped 4 bases and J dropped 5; count of bases not matched to a gene: 9. The CDR3 DNA follows: TGTGCCAGCAGTTACCCCGGGACAGGAGCAACCGGGGAGCTGTTTTTT. Its protein is CASSYPGTGATGELFF.

This chain links TRBV2 with TRBJ2-1; TRBD2 is a possible D gene (5 bases). The CDR3 loop spans 14 amino acids. Looked up from germline, CDR1 is SNHLY and CDR2 is FYNNEI. The V end was cut by 6 bases, the J end by 8 bases, with 17 bases between. CDR3 nucleotides: TGTGCCAGCAGGCAGACCGGGGTCGGCTATGAGCAGTTCTTC. Translated, it gives CASRQTGVGYEQFF.

The CDR3 DNA sequence: TGTGCCAGCAGCTTAGTGGCCCCAGAGTACGAGCAGTACTTC. It yields the protein CASSLVAPEYEQYF. The gene calls are TRBV11-2 and TRBJ2-5; D not resolved. The end of the DNA fits TRBJ2-7 better, so the J call may be wrong. There are 14 residues in the CDR3. Germline CDR1 reads SGHAT; CDR2 reads FQNNGV.

The J gene is TRBJ1-1, the V gene TRBV27, with D uncertain. The CDR3 contains 13 residues. The germline V gene encodes CDR1 MNHEY and CDR2 SMNVEV (reference sequence). Between the trimmed V and J ends, which lost 5 bases and 3 bases, there was a span of 10 bases. The CDR3 spells CASSVGWDTEAFF. For the CDR3, the DNA is TGTGCCAGCAGTGTAGGGTGGGACACTGAAGCTTTCTTT.

This clone was picked up a small number of times. The V gene is TRBV27, the J gene TRBJ2-1, with 14 positions matching TRBD2. This CDR3 is 12 amino acids long. V was clipped by 8 bases and J by 15 bases; unmatched bases: 6. In germline, CDR1 is MNHEY, CDR2 SMNVEV (reference sequence). The CDR3 spells CASRGLAGVAFF. The CDR3 region has the DNA TGTGCCAGCCGGGGACTAGCGGGAGTCGCGTTCTTC.

The V call is TRBV7-9, the J call TRBJ1-1; D is uncertain. Germline loops: CDR1 SEHNR, CDR2 FQNEAQ (reference sequence). V was trimmed by 4 bases and J by 7 bases, leaving 16 bases between them. CDR3 length: 14 amino acids. The CDR3 DNA sequence: TGTGCCAGCAGCTCTGCCGGTCGTGAGGGTGAAGCTTTCTTT. This gives the protein CASSSAGREGEAFF.

This sequence joins TRBV9 and TRBJ2-7, with TRBD2 matching 13 bases. The germline gives CDR1 SGDLS, CDR2 YYNGEE. CDR3 length: 15 amino acids. The junction had 2 bases not matched to a gene; V was cut back by 4 bases and J by 1 base. The CDR3 protein is CASSKGLAGSYEQYF. In nucleotides, the CDR3 is TGTGCCAGCAGCAAGGGACTAGCGGGATCCTACGAGCAGTACTTC.

This sequence joins TRBV19 and TRBJ1-4; tentatively, D is TRBD1 (5 bases). CDR3 size: 15 residues. Trimming took off 0 bases at V and 8 bases at J, with 13 bases between the two ends. CDR1 and CDR2 from the germline V gene are LNHDA and SQIVND (reference sequence). The CDR3 protein is CASSIDREKSEKLFF. The CDR3 DNA follows: TGTGCCAGTAGTATAGACAGGGAGAAATCGGAAAAACTGTTTTTT.

The V gene is TRBV5-1, the J gene TRBJ2-3, with TRBD2 matching 12 bases. J gave up 2 bases and V 3 bases, and 4 bases lay outside the gene matches. From germline, CDR1 is SGHRS and CDR2 YFSETQ. The CDR3 sequence is 16 residues long. The CDR3 reads CASSWRTSGVTDTQYF. The CDR3 DNA follows: TGCGCCAGCAGCTGGAGGACTAGCGGGGTCACAGATACGCAGTATTTT.

V usage is TRBV29-1 and J usage is TRBJ1-2, with 7 bases that match TRBD1. Per the germline V gene, CDR1 is SQVTM and CDR2 is ANQGSEA. The CDR3 has 14 amino acids. V was clipped by 3 bases and J by 6 bases; unmatched bases: 10. The CDR3 nucleotides read TGCAGCGTTGATCATCGGGCAGGGGGGGATGGCTACACCTTC. Residues: CSVDHRAGGDGYTF.

CDR3 region: CASSRATGAADTQYF. CDR3 bases: TGCGCCAGCAGCCGAGCGACAGGGGCGGCAGATACGCAGTATTTT. The rearrangement links TRBV5-1 to TRBJ2-3, with TRBD1 matching 8 bases. The CDR3 is 15 residues long. CDR1 and CDR2 from the germline V gene are SGHRS and YFSETQ. V was pared by 4 bases and J by 4 bases, with 8 bases of the junction left unmatched.

J is TRBJ1-5 and V is TRBV28; D ambiguous. The V gene lost 6 bases and the J gene lost 6 bases, with 15 bases spanning the gap. In germline, CDR1 is MDHEN, CDR2 SYDVKM. This CDR3 contains 14 residues. The CDR3: CASSSRFAGQPQHF. CDR3 coding DNA: TGTGCCAGCAGCTCCCGATTCGCAGGTCAGCCCCAGCATTTT.

This clone was recorded once. The chain combines TRBV6-1 with TRBJ1-2, with TRBD1 as a possible D gene (5 bases). The V end was cut by 6 bases, the J end by 2 bases, with 10 bases between. From germline, CDR1 is MNHNS and CDR2 SASEGT. The CDR3 runs to 13 residues. CDR3 coding DNA: TGTGCCAGCAGCGGCGACAGCAACTATGGCTACACCTTC. Amino acid sequence: CASSGDSNYGYTF.

V gene TRBV5-1 combines with J gene TRBJ2-5; 8 nucleotides align to TRBD1. Germline V gene lookup returns CDR1 SGHRS and CDR2 YFSETQ. The CDR3 contains 16 residues. The J segment lost 4 bases and the V segment lost 0 bases, leaving 8 bases of the junction unmatched. CDR3 residues: CASSLGTGPPGETQYF. In DNA form, the CDR3 reads TGCGCCAGCAGCTTGGGGACAGGGCCTCCTGGAGAGACCCAGTACTTC.

This clone came up once. The chain couples TRBV5-8 to TRBJ2-2; no reliable D call. The CDR3 length is 15 residues. Trimming cost V 2 bases and J 0 bases, with 8 bases left between them. Per germline, CDR1 SGHTS and CDR2 YDEGEE. The CDR3 protein is CASSFRVANTGELFF. The CDR3 DNA is TGTGCCAGCAGCTTTAGAGTAGCGAACACCGGGGAGCTGTTTTTT.

The rearrangement joins TRBV4-3 to TRBJ2-3; 10 positions agree with TRBD2. Germline loops: CDR1 LGHNA, CDR2 YSLEER. The junction had 9 bases not matched to a gene; V was cut back by 3 bases and J by 0 bases. The CDR3 is 18 residues long. The CDR3 region is CASSHGTSETTSTDTQYF. The CDR3 DNA sequence: TGCGCCAGCAGCCATGGGACTAGCGAGACCACTAGCACAGATACGCAGTATTTT.

This chain links TRBV19 with TRBJ1-2, with 8 bases identical to TRBD1. CDR3 size: 15 residues. CDR1 LNHDA and CDR2 SQIVND come from the germline V gene (reference sequence). V shed 0 bases and J 6 bases; nucleotides not matched to a gene: 6. CDR3 sequence: CASSIEDRAWDGYTF. DNA for the CDR3: TGTGCCAGTAGTATAGAGGACAGGGCCTGGGATGGCTACACCTTC.

The genes are TRBV10-3 and TRBJ2-7; 8 bases map to TRBD1. This CDR3 is built from 16 residues. Germline CDR1 ENHRY, CDR2 SYGVKD. The V gene end was trimmed by 8 bases and the J gene end by 2 bases; junction bases not matched to a gene: 14. The CDR3 DNA sequence: TGTGCCATCGGGATGACAGGGGACGCACTCCCCTACGAGCAGTACTTC. Its translation: CAIGMTGDALPYEQYF.

The chain links TRBV6-5 to TRBJ1-2; TRBD1 is a possible D gene (5 bases). The CDR3 spans 16 residues. Trimming cost V 2 bases and J 7 bases, with 20 bases left between them. Germline loops: CDR1 MNHEY, CDR2 SVGAGI. The CDR3 protein is CASSYRGGWDPGGYTF. The CDR3 DNA follows: TGTGCCAGCAGTTACCGCGGGGGATGGGACCCGGGTGGCTACACCTTC.

CDR3 nucleotides: TGTGCCAGCAGCTTACGCCCGAACACTGAAGCTTTCTTT. Its translation: CASSLRPNTEAFF. The chain joins TRBV11-3 to TRBJ1-1; D unclear. V was pared by 2 bases and J by 1 base, with 5 bases between. Germline values: CDR1 SGHNT, CDR2 YENEEA. This CDR3 has 13 amino acids.